This TCR beta chain was captured by sequencing in a study of blood T cells in healthy people across ages. Study-wide results and limits: Per-million-T-cell TCR beta diversity fell roughly linearly with age.

Trimming shortened V by 6 bases and J by 2 bases, and 16 bases separated the two germline ends. Per the germline V gene, CDR1 is DFQATT and CDR2 is SNEGSKA (reference sequence). The CDR3 is 14 residues long. Sample-barcoded 5' priming and a J-beta primer mix drove a second PCR of roughly 7 to 11 cycles. TCRdb reanalysed the 5' RACE reads using MiXCR and keeps one entry per CDR3 protein. The data show about 930,000 distinct CDR3 sequences, about 28% seen once. Remarks on this clonotype: The antigen is unknown.

Each donor supplied around 9.6 milliliters of peripheral blood. The data were also submitted as part of a second study, on T cells of mothers and their children. That report notes: A few healthy Caucasian mothers, along with their six children, were the donors.

This TCR was sampled from a woman in her 40s in good health. Sequencing was performed on blood. The J gene is TRBJ1-1, the V gene TRBV20-1; no firm D call. CDR3 sequence reads: CSAGRGQTNTEAFF. CDR3 bases: TGCAGTGCCGGACGAGGGCAGACTAACACTGAAGCTTTCTTT.